Listed below are T cell receptor beta chains from one sample, sequenced in a study of shared clonotypes between healthy human individuals. Method: immunoSEQ multiplex PCR; TCRdb's copy keeps in-frame clones and lacks some. The sample includes over a million clones, approximately 76% of them seen just once. The source material was memory CD4+ T cells sorted from blood. These receptors originate from a man younger than 35 in good health. Each CDR3 is given without its conserved first and last residue. Fields, in order: V gene, CDR3 protein.

v_gene: TRBV7-2
CDR3aa: ASSLQGDSSPLH

v_gene: TRBV5-1
CDR3aa: ASSSIPGQAYGYT

v_gene: TRBV30
CDR3aa: AWTLSRGSSYNEQF

v_gene: TRBV28
CDR3aa: ASSSGDGYGYT

v_gene: TRBV10-3
CDR3aa: AISETGVTEAF

v_gene: TRBV9
CDR3aa: ASSRAIFGDNEQF

v_gene: TRBV10-1
CDR3aa: ASSESGEPGGYSGNTIY

v_gene: TRBV2
CDR3aa: ASSEMEVETQY

v_gene: TRBV30
CDR3aa: AWSKGQFASTDTQY

v_gene: TRBV19
CDR3aa: ASSIRGRADTQY

v_gene: TRBV10-3
CDR3aa: AISSGGVYNEQF

v_gene: TRBV5-1
CDR3aa: ASRGDSNTGELF

v_gene: TRBV7-2
CDR3aa: ASSLEQGANEKLF

v_gene: TRBV6-6
CDR3aa: ASSPDRGDYGYT

v_gene: TRBV5-1
CDR3aa: ASSQTSGGPAKNIQY

v_gene: TRBV5-1
CDR3aa: ASSPGQAADTQY

v_gene: TRBV29-1
CDR3aa: SVEPPQGVDTQY

v_gene: TRBV2
CDR3aa: ASSDRVVGGELF

v_gene: TRBV10-1
CDR3aa: ASSESKTGSYEQY

v_gene: TRBV6-1
CDR3aa: ASSEGPTAADTQY

v_gene: TRBV28
CDR3aa: ASSFSTENGQF

v_gene: TRBV18
CDR3aa: ASSPDKVLY

v_gene: TRBV2
CDR3aa: ASMAGGAYEQY

v_gene: TRBV5-4
CDR3aa: ASSWQGGWETQY

v_gene: TRBV7-2
CDR3aa: ASNQGLAGGEQY

v_gene: TRBV30
CDR3aa: AWSVGSTDTQY

v_gene: TRBV11-2
CDR3aa: ASRDRGYSGNTIY

v_gene: TRBV11-2
CDR3aa: ASSLRYQETQY

v_gene: TRBV19
CDR3aa: ASSITEGSEQY

v_gene: TRBV14
CDR3aa: ASSQEGLVYGYT

v_gene: TRBV19
CDR3aa: ASSIGTPLVPGELF

v_gene: TRBV4-1
CDR3aa: ASSYVGRTSAYEQY

v_gene: TRBV30
CDR3aa: AWTRPGLATYEQY

v_gene: TRBV19
CDR3aa: ASSRRNTEAF

v_gene: TRBV6-5
CDR3aa: ASRPGTGALPLH

v_gene: TRBV6-5
CDR3aa: ASRKLGQGQETQY

v_gene: TRBV6-6
CDR3aa: ASTLGTLNSPLH

v_gene: TRBV5-4
CDR3aa: ASSPRTGEETQY

v_gene: TRBV28
CDR3aa: ASSGTGESNQPQH

v_gene: TRBV6-1
CDR3aa: ASSEALAGAYEQY

v_gene: TRBV12-5
CDR3aa: ASGPGSPGAQY

v_gene: TRBV15
CDR3aa: ATRDPGQSQPQH

v_gene: TRBV2
CDR3aa: ASAADRESGYT